Shown below are 26 T cell receptor beta chains from a single sample sequenced in a study of blood T cell repertoires in COVID-19. TCRdb's copy holds only in-frame clones and misses some; the assay was immunoSEQ multiplex PCR. In the table there are approximately 200,000 clones, 75% to 90% of which are singletons. Sequencing was done on a sample of PBMCs or T cells enriched from blood (not recorded which). The receptors stem from a woman aged 30 to 39 who had recovered from COVID-19.

DNA of the CDR3: TGTGCCAGCAGTACCATCAGGACATCTAGAAAGAGGAACACTGAAGCTTTCTTT. Its protein product is CASSTIRTSRKRNTEAFF. The chain combines TRBV27 with TRBJ1-1; a possible D gene is TRBD1 (5 bases). The V end lost 5 bases, the J end lost 1 base, and 23 bases lay between the germline ends. The CDR3 runs to 18 residues. Germline V gives CDR1 MNHEY, CDR2 SMNVEV (reference sequence).

The chain joins TRBV4-3 to TRBJ1-4; no reliable D call. The germline V gene encodes CDR1 LGHNA and CDR2 YSLEER. CDR3 length equals 16 residues. Trimming took 0 bases from V and 4 from J, leaving 12 bases between them. Written as DNA, the CDR3 is TGCGCCAGCAGCCAAGATCAACCACAAGTTAATGAAAAACTGTTTTTT. This gives the protein CASSQDQPQVNEKLFF.

The chain employs TRBV5-4 and TRBJ1-1; D is perhaps TRBD1 (6 bases). The V and J ends lost 0 bases and 11 bases respectively, with 17 bases between them. The CDR3 runs to 14 residues. CDR1 SGHNT and CDR2 YYREEE come from the germline V gene (reference sequence). CDR3 in amino acids: CASSLGGQTWEAFF. DNA for the CDR3: TGTGCCAGCAGCTTGGGAGGACAGACCTGGGAGGCTTTCTTT.

The chain joins TRBV24-1 to TRBJ1-2; the match to TRBD1 covers 7 bases. Germline loops: CDR1 KGHDR, CDR2 SFDVKD. The V and J ends lost 3 bases and 8 bases, in that order; junction bases with no gene match: 11. The CDR3 consists of 15 residues. The DNA of the CDR3 is TGTGCCACCAGTGATGGGACAGTACCCCTGGGCGGCTACACCTTC. This codes for CATSDGTVPLGGYTF.

This chain connects TRBV4-2 to TRBJ1-2; 7 positions agree with TRBD1. The CDR3 has 15 residues. The V segment lost 3 bases and the J segment 3 bases; nucleotides outside the gene matches: 7. The germline V gene has CDR1 LGHNA and CDR2 YNFKEQ. For the CDR3, the DNA is TGTGCCAGCAGCCAGGAACCCGACAGGGACTATGGCTACACCTTC. It translates to CASSQEPDRDYGYTF.

J is TRBJ2-7 and V is TRBV6-1, with 8 nucleotides matching TRBD2. Germline V gene data show CDR1 as MNHNS and CDR2 as SASEGT. The CDR3 covers 19 residues. J gave up 2 bases and V 3 bases, and 18 bases lay outside the gene matches. The CDR3 nucleotides are TGTGCCAGCAGTGACTTCCCCGGCCAGACTAGCGTGACGGCCTACGAGCAGTACTTC. Translation gives CASSDFPGQTSVTAYEQYF.

The rearrangement links TRBV7-9 to TRBJ2-1; tentatively, D is TRBD2 (5 bases). The V gene's germline CDR1 is SEHNR and CDR2 FQNEAQ (reference sequence). The CDR3 is made up of 17 amino acids. Trimming left V 0 bases short and J 4 bases short, with 16 bases between. CDR3 DNA sequence: TGTGCCAGCAGCTTAGCGCCGCAGCGGCAGAGTTACAATGAGCAGTTCTTC. This translates into CASSLAPQRQSYNEQFF.

The chain is built from TRBV9 and TRBJ1-3, with 8 bases aligning to TRBD1. This CDR3 is built from 15 residues. The V gene end was trimmed by 3 bases and the J gene end by 0 bases; junction bases not matched to a gene: 2. Germline values: CDR1 SGDLS, CDR2 YYNGEE. DNA for the CDR3: TGTGCCAGCAGCGCGGGACAGGACTCTGGAAACACCATATATTTT. Residues: CASSAGQDSGNTIYF.

The chain joins TRBV6-4 to TRBJ2-1; 9 bases match TRBD2. Per the germline V gene, CDR1 is MRHNA and CDR2 is SNTAGT. J gave up 4 bases and V 6 bases, and 4 bases lay outside the gene matches. This CDR3 spans 14 amino acids. Written as DNA, the CDR3 is TGTGCCAGCAGACCTAGCGGGGATTACAATGAGCAGTTCTTC. As protein: CASRPSGDYNEQFF.

The chain is built from TRBV2 and TRBJ2-1; no reliable D call. Trimming took 11 bases from V and 2 from J, leaving 19 bases between them. The germline CDR1 and CDR2 sequences are SNHLY and FYNNEI. The CDR3 spans 15 residues. The CDR3 protein is CAVYLRLATYNEQFF. DNA for the CDR3: TGTGCCGTATACCTTCGATTAGCTACCTACAATGAGCAGTTCTTC.

This CDR3 reads CASSYGTGISGNTIYF. The CDR3 DNA is TGTGCCAGCAGCTACGGGACAGGGATTTCTGGAAACACCATATATTTT. The chain employs TRBV7-9 and TRBJ1-3; 9 nucleotides line up with TRBD1. The germline V gene encodes CDR1 SEHNR and CDR2 FQNEAQ (reference sequence). This CDR3 contains 16 residues. The junction had 5 bases not matched to a gene; V was cut back by 4 bases and J by 1 base.

The J gene is TRBJ1-2, the V gene TRBV19, with 9 bases lining up with TRBD1. V shed 6 bases and J 7 bases; nucleotides not matched to a gene: 12. Germline V gene sequence: CDR1 LNHDA, CDR2 SQIVND (reference sequence). The CDR3 length is 15 residues. The DNA of the CDR3 is TGTGCCAGTAGGCCAGGATCCGGGGACAGGGTTGGCTACACCTTC. Translating it yields CASRPGSGDRVGYTF.

This clone was found a few times. V is TRBV11-1 and J is TRBJ1-4, with TRBD1 matching 9 bases. Per germline, CDR1 SGHAT and CDR2 FQDESV (reference sequence). V dropped 5 bases and J dropped 5; count of bases not matched to a gene: 6. The CDR3 is made up of 15 amino acids. The chain's CDR3 is CASSITGTGNEKLFF. For the CDR3, the DNA is TGTGCCAGCAGCATTACCGGGACAGGGAATGAAAAACTGTTTTTT. The entire variable domain, with the rest obtained from reference TRBV11-1 and TRBJ1-4, is as follows: EAEVAQSPRYKITEKSQAVAFWCDPISGHATLYWYRQILGQGPELLVQFQDESVVDDSQLPKDRFSAERLKGVDSTLKIQPAELGDSAMYLCASSITGTGNEKLFFGSGTQLSVL.

V and J are TRBV3-1 (or the pseudogene TRBV3-2) and TRBJ1-4, with 9 bases aligning to TRBD1. V lost 5 bases to trimming and J lost 5 bases; unmatched junction nucleotides: 9. This CDR3 has 16 amino acids. Germline CDR1 and CDR2: LGHDT and YNNKEL (reference sequence). CDR3 in DNA: TGTGCCAGCAGCGAAATAAGACAGGGGGGAAATGAAAAACTGTTTTTT. It is translated as CASSEIRQGGNEKLFF.

This clone has more than one count but fewer than ten. The chain joins TRBV4-2 to TRBJ2-2; perhaps TRBD2 as D (7 bases). The V gene's germline CDR1 is LGHNA and CDR2 YNFKEQ. The CDR3 runs to 19 residues. V was clipped by 1 base and J by 3 bases, with 21 bases between them. The DNA of the CDR3 is TGTGCCAGCAGCCAAGTCTTCGTCTCGGCGGGGGCCCACACCGGGGAGCTGTTTTTT. It specifies CASSQVFVSAGAHTGELFF.

This sequence joins TRBV6-6 and TRBJ2-2; 9 bases line up with TRBD2. J lost 5 bases, V lost 7 bases, and 5 bases had no gene match. Germline V CDR1 and CDR2: MNHNY, SVGAGI (reference sequence). The CDR3 extends over 14 amino acids. The CDR3 spells CASNSGSGTGELFF. In DNA form, the CDR3 reads TGTGCCAGCAATAGCGGGAGCGGAACCGGGGAGCTGTTTTTT.

This clone was observed a handful of times. J is TRBJ1-2 and V is TRBV2; D is uncertain. CDR3 size: 12 residues. Per germline, CDR1 SNHLY and CDR2 FYNNEI. Trimming stripped 6 bases from V and 8 bases from J, with 13 bases between. In DNA form, the CDR3 reads TGTGCCAGCAGGATAGGCGCGGGGGGCTACACCTTC. This codes for CASRIGAGGYTF.

The V gene is TRBV7-2, the J gene TRBJ2-2; possible D gene TRBD2, 6 bases. Germline V CDR1 and CDR2: SGHTA, FQGNSA. This CDR3 is 13 amino acids long. Trimming shortened V by 5 bases and J by 6 bases, and 10 bases separated the two germline ends. The CDR3 here is CASSLLAAGELFF. The DNA for the CDR3 is TGTGCCAGCAGCCTACTAGCTGCCGGGGAGCTGTTTTTT.

This chain uses TRBV19 with TRBJ1-5, with 7 bases aligning to TRBD1. With V trimmed by 4 bases and J by 5 bases, 14 bases remained unmatched. CDR3 length: 17 amino acids. The germline V gene encodes CDR1 LNHDA and CDR2 SQIVND (reference sequence). The CDR3 nucleotides read TGTGCCAGTAGTAATCGGAGGACAGGTCTACGCGATCAGCCCCAGCATTTT. This gives the protein CASSNRRTGLRDQPQHF.

The J gene is TRBJ1-2, the V gene TRBV9, with D uncertain. The V end lost 0 bases, the J end lost 2 bases, and 5 bases lay between the germline ends. CDR1 is SGDLS and CDR2 is YYNGEE in the germline V gene. This CDR3 spans 13 amino acids. CDR3 DNA: TGTGCCAGCAGCGTAGACGGGAACTATGGCTACACCTTC. It yields the protein CASSVDGNYGYTF.

This clone was counted a single time. V usage is TRBV18 and J usage is TRBJ2-1; 10 bases agree with TRBD1. J was trimmed by 4 bases and V by 2 bases; bases with no gene match: 2. Looked up from germline, CDR1 is KGHSH and CDR2 is LQKENI. CDR3 length: 15 residues. Written as DNA, the CDR3 is TGTGCCAGCTCACCAGGGACAGGGGTTTACAATGAGCAGTTCTTC. This sequence encodes CASSPGTGVYNEQFF.

The chain combines TRBV29-1 with TRBJ2-5; TRBD2 matches 9 bases. The CDR3 sequence is 16 residues long. The V segment lost 6 bases and the J segment 7 bases; nucleotides outside the gene matches: 18. Germline CDR1 reads SQVTM; CDR2 reads ANQGSEA. In nucleotides, the CDR3 is TGCAGCGTAGAGACTAGCGGAGCGACAAGAGGTTGGACCCAGTACTTC. Translating gives CSVETSGATRGWTQYF.

The rearrangement uses TRBV7-6 and TRBJ2-7, with a possible D match to TRBD2 (5 bases). Per the germline V gene, CDR1 is SGHVS and CDR2 is FNYEAQ. The CDR3 contains 16 residues. Trimming removed 4 bases at V and 5 bases at J, with 21 bases between. CDR3 coding DNA: TGTGCCAGCAGCTCTGGCGAGGGTGTGGCCTTCCACGAGCAGTACTTC. Encoded protein: CASSSGEGVAFHEQYF.

The CDR3, as DNA: TGTGCCAGCAGCGTAGCCCAGGGGCCCCCTTCTAACTATGGCTACACCTTC. It codes for CASSVAQGPPSNYGYTF. The gene calls are TRBV9 and TRBJ1-2; weak D call: TRBD1 (6 bases). This CDR3 comprises 17 residues. Per the germline V gene, CDR1 is SGDLS and CDR2 is YYNGEE. The V gene lost 0 bases and the J gene lost 0 bases, with 15 bases spanning the gap.

The V gene is TRBV7-3, the J gene TRBJ1-6; 9 bases align to TRBD1. J was trimmed by 8 bases and V by 5 bases; bases with no gene match: 4. This CDR3 is built from 14 residues. The germline V gene encodes CDR1 SGHTA and CDR2 FQGTGA. The CDR3 region is CASSGTGRDSPLHF. CDR3 bases: TGTGCCAGCAGCGGGACAGGGAGGGATTCACCCCTCCACTTT. The full variable domain, its missing parts supplied by reference TRBV7-3 and TRBJ1-6, is GAGVSQTPSNKVTEKGKYVELRCDPISGHTALYWYRQSLGQGPEFLIYFQGTGAADDSGLPNDRFFAVRPEGSVSTLKIQRTERGDSAVYLCASSGTGRDSPLHFGNGTRLTVT.

This chain joins TRBV13 and TRBJ1-5, with D maybe TRBD1 (6 bases). Germline assignment: CDR1 PRHDT and CDR2 FYEKMQ (reference sequence). The CDR3 length is 16 residues. V was trimmed by 4 bases and J by 0 bases, leaving 13 bases between them. DNA of the CDR3: TGTGCCAGCAGCTCCAGGGGTTCCAGTAGCAATCAGCCCCAGCATTTT. It yields the protein CASSSRGSSSNQPQHF.